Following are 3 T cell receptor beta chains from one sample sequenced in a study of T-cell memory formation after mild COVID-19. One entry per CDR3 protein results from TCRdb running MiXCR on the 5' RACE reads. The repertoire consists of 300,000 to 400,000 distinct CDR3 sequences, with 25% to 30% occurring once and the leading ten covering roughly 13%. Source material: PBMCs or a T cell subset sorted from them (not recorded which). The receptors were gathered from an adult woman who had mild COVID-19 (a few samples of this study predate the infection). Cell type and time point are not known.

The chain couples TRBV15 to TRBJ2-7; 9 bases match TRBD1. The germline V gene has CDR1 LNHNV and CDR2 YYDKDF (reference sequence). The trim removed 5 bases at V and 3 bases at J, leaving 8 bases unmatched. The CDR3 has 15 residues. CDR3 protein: CATSGRQGGFYEQYF. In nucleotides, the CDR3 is TGTGCCACCAGCGGGAGACAGGGGGGTTTCTACGAGCAGTACTTC.

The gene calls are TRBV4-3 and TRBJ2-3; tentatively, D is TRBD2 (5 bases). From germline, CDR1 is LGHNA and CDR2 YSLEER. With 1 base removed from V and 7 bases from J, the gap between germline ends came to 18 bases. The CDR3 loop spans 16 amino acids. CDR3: CASSQVTGVTPHTQYF. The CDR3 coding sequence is TGCGCCAGCAGCCAAGTGACCGGGGTTACACCTCATACGCAGTATTTT.

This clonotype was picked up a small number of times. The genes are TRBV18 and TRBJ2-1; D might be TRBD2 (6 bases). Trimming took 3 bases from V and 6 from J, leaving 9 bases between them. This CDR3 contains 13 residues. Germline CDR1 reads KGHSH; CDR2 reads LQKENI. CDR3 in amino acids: CASSPQGGNEQFF. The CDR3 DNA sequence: TGTGCCAGCTCACCCCAGGGAGGCAATGAGCAGTTCTTC.